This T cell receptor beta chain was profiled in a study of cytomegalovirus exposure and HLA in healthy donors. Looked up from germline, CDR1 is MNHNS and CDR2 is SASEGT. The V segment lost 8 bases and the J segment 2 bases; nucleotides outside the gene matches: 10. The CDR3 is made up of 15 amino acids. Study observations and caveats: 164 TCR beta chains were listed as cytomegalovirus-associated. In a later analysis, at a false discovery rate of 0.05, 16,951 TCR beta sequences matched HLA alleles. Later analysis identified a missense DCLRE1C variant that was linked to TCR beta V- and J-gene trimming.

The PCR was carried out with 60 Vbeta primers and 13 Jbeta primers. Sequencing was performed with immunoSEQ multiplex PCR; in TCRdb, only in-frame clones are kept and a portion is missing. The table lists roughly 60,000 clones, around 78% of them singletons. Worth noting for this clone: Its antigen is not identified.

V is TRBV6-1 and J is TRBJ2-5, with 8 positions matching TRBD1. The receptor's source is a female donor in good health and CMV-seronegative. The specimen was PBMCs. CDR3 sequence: CASDLRGLSQETQYF. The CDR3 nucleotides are TGTGCCAGCGACCTCAGGGGGCTATCACAAGAGACCCAGTACTTC.